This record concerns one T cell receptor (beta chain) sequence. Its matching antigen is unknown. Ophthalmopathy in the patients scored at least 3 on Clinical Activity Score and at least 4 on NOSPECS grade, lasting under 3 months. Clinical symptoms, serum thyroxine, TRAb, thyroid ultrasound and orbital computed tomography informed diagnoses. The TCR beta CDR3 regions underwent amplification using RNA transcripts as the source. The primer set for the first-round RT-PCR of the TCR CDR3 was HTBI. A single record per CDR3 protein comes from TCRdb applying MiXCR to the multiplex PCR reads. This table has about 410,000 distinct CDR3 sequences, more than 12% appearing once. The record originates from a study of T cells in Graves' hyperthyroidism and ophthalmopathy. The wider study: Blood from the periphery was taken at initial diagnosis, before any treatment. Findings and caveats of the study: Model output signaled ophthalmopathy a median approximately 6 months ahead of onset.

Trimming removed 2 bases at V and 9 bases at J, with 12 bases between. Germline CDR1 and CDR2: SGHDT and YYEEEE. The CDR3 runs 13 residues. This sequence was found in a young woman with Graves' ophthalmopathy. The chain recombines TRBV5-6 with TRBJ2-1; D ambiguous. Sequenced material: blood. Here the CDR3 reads CASSLLIALEQFF. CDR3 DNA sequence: TGTGCCAGCAGCTTATTAATAGCCCTTGAGCAGTTCTTC.